This T cell receptor beta chain was captured by sequencing in a study of graft-versus-host responses after intestinal transplantation. Study as a whole: The whole recipient group had anti-thymocyte globulin induction followed by tacrolimus and steroids for around three years.

Study-wide points: An association linked early post-transplant HvG declines with peak circulating GvH clone levels.

Points on this clone: Its matching antigen is unknown.

The V and J ends lost 4 bases and 7 bases respectively, with 20 bases between them. This CDR3 has 15 residues. Germline V lookup: CDR1 SQVTM, CDR2 ANQGSEA. Assay: immunoSEQ multiplex PCR; the TCRdb copy retains only in-frame clones and omits some. The sample records tens of thousands of clones, 65% to 85% being singletons. The TCR was taken from a human donor who was the organ donor for an intestinal transplant. The gene calls are TRBV29-1 and TRBJ2-1, with TRBD1 as a possible D gene (5 bases). Sequencing was performed on unstimulated CD4+ T cells sorted from spleen or lymph node cells, taken before transplant. The CDR3 region is CSVGGEAGIINEQFF. CDR3 DNA sequence: TGCAGCGTTGGGGGTGAAGCAGGGATTATAAATGAGCAGTTCTTC.